The rows below give T cell receptor beta chains drawn from one sample of a study of beta chain features in type 1 diabetes. Sequencing used immunoSEQ multiplex PCR; TCRdb keeps in-frame clones, though not all of them. The repertoire has around 44,000 clones, approximately 56% of them found once; the top ten carry roughly 2.1%. Material for sequencing was Tregs from blood. Receptors originate from a woman under 30 in good health. The CDR3 runs from the conserved cysteine through the conserved F or W. The D gene is left open where the match is weak. Only some rows state a clone size, as once, few, many or a class for expanded clones.

size: -
D: -
V: TRBV6-5
J: TRBJ2-7
DNA: TGTGCCAGCAGTGAACCGGGACTTGTCTACGAGCAGTACTTC
CDR3: CASSEPGLVYEQYF

size: -
D: -
V: TRBV29-1
J: TRBJ2-7
DNA: TGCAGCGTTGAAGGGACTTCTTACGAGCAGTACTTC
CDR3: CSVEGTSYEQYF

size: -
D: -
V: TRBV11-2
J: TRBJ2-5
DNA: TGTGCCAGCAGCGCCTTGAGCGGAGTACAAGAGACCCAGTACTTC
CDR3: CASSALSGVQETQYF

size: -
D: -
V: TRBV14
J: TRBJ2-1
DNA: TGTGCCAGCAGCCAAGCGTCAGGGTCGTGGTATGAGCAGTTCTTC
CDR3: CASSQASGSWYEQFF

size: once
D: TRBD1
V: TRBV7-6
J: TRBJ2-2
DNA: TGTGCCAGCAGCTCAACAGGGGGCAAGGGCGGGGAGCTGTTTTTT
CDR3: CASSSTGGKGGELFF

size: medium-sized
D: TRBD2
V: TRBV10-3
J: TRBJ2-3
DNA: TGTGCCATCAGAGGAGCAGCGGGAGCCCGGGCATCCGGCACAGATACGCAGTATTTT
CDR3: CAIRGAAGARASGTDTQYF

size: -
D: TRBD1
V: TRBV30
J: TRBJ1-5
DNA: TGTGCCTGGGCTTACAGGGGATCGGAGAATCAGCCCCAGCATTTT
CDR3: CAWAYRGSENQPQHF

size: few
D: -
V: TRBV28
J: TRBJ2-7
DNA: TGTGCCAGCAGTTTAGACAGGTCCCCCTACGAGCAGTACTTC
CDR3: CASSLDRSPYEQYF

size: -
D: -
V: TRBV14
J: TRBJ2-7
DNA: TGTGCCAGCAGCCCTAGACGGGCTCTAGGAGGCGAGCAGTACTTC
CDR3: CASSPRRALGGEQYF

size: -
D: TRBD1
V: TRBV6-5
J: TRBJ2-7
DNA: TGTGCCAGCAGTTACTCGATCAGGGGGACCTACGAGCAGTACTTC
CDR3: CASSYSIRGTYEQYF

size: -
D: -
V: TRBV7-2
J: TRBJ1-6
DNA: TGTGCCAGCAGCTTAGGAGGTTTGCGCAATAATTCACCCCTCCACTTT
CDR3: CASSLGGLRNNSPLHF

size: -
D: -
V: TRBV15
J: TRBJ2-2
DNA: TGTGCCACCAGCAGAGAGTACAGAAACACCGGGGAGCTGTTTTTT
CDR3: CATSREYRNTGELFF

size: few
D: -
V: TRBV4-1
J: TRBJ2-2
DNA: TGCGCCAGCAGCAAAGGTCAGGGGTATGTCGGGGAGCTGTTTTTT
CDR3: CASSKGQGYVGELFF

size: -
D: -
V: TRBV7-3
J: TRBJ1-1
DNA: TGTGCCAGCAGCCTAGAGAGGGGGACCCAAGCTTTCTTT
CDR3: CASSLERGTQAFF

size: -
D: -
V: TRBV28
J: TRBJ2-5
DNA: TGTGCCAGCAGATCCCCAGGCGTCCAAGAGACCCAGTACTTC
CDR3: CASRSPGVQETQYF

size: -
D: TRBD2
V: TRBV7-9
J: TRBJ2-1
DNA: TGTGCCAGCAGCTTAGGAGCGGGAAGGAATGAGCAGTTCTTC
CDR3: CASSLGAGRNEQFF

size: -
D: -
V: TRBV12-5
J: TRBJ2-6
DNA: TGTGCTAGTGGTTTGGTCCTCTCTGGGGCCAACGTCCTGACTTTC
CDR3: CASGLVLSGANVLTF

size: few
D: -
V: TRBV30
J: TRBJ2-7
DNA: TGTGCCTTCCGCCGGGACTCCTACGAGCAGTACTTC
CDR3: CAFRRDSYEQYF

size: -
D: -
V: TRBV18
J: TRBJ1-1
DNA: TGTGCCAGCTCCTATCAAGGGGACGGGGGTGAAGCTTTCTTT
CDR3: CASSYQGDGGEAFF

size: -
D: TRBD1
V: TRBV19
J: TRBJ1-5
DNA: TGTGCCAGTAGTACCGGACAGGTAAATAGCAATCAGCCCCAGCATTTT
CDR3: CASSTGQVNSNQPQHF

size: -
D: TRBD2
V: TRBV28
J: TRBJ2-1
DNA: TGTGCCAGCAGTTCGACTAGCGGGAGGGCCGGGACCTACAATGAGCAATTCTTC
CDR3: CASSSTSGRAGTYNEQFF

size: few
D: -
V: TRBV6-5
J: TRBJ1-6
DNA: TGTGCCAGCAGTTACTCGGGCAGGACAGTTAATTCACCCCTCCACTTT
CDR3: CASSYSGRTVNSPLHF

size: few
D: TRBD2
V: TRBV5-1
J: TRBJ2-7
DNA: TGCGCCAGCAGCTCTTGGGACTACTCCGGAGCCGAGCAGTACTTC
CDR3: CASSSWDYSGAEQYF